This passage covers 22 T cell receptor beta chains from one sample sequenced in a study of cytotoxic CD8 clonotypes in ibrutinib-treated CLL (dated by TCRdb to the early 2020s). Read against the paper, the sample's time point label means: approximately 2 years on ibrutinib. The library came from the immunoSEQ multiplex PCR assay. TCRdb holds this immuneACCESS table with in-frame rearrangements only. Some clones are missing; in checked studies, unresolved V genes explain under half, and the rest has no known cause. Recorded for this sample are under 200,000 clones; roughly 80% of them occurred a single time. The top ten hold 3.5% to 5.5% of the sample. The specimen comprised PBMCs, sampled after 24 months of ibrutinib treatment. The receptor source for this set is a human donor with chronic lymphocytic leukemia.

J is TRBJ1-2 and V is TRBV28; 9 bases match TRBD1. V lost 5 bases to trimming and J lost 7 bases; unmatched junction nucleotides: 11. The germline V gene encodes CDR1 MDHEN and CDR2 SYDVKM. The CDR3 runs 15 residues. The CDR3 DNA reads TGTGCCAGCAGTCCCCAGGGACAGGGAAGAGCTGGCTACACCTTC. Translating it yields CASSPQGQGRAGYTF.

The J gene is TRBJ1-1, the V gene TRBV7-3; the match to TRBD1 covers 8 bases. The CDR3 is 13 residues long. The junction had 2 bases not matched to a gene; V was cut back by 5 bases and J by 3 bases. The germline gives CDR1 SGHTA, CDR2 FQGTGA. The CDR3 region has the DNA TGTGCCAGCAGCCGACAGGGGTACACTGAAGCTTTCTTT. It is translated as CASSRQGYTEAFF.

This clone was found once. The chain employs TRBV5-8 and TRBJ1-4; no definite D call. This CDR3 has 14 amino acids. V lost 2 bases to trimming and J lost 8 bases, with 13 bases between them. The germline CDR1 and CDR2 sequences are SGHTS and YDEGEE. In DNA form, the CDR3 reads TGTGCCAGCAGCTTAGGCAGGTTTATGGAAAAACTGTTTTTT. Amino acid sequence: CASSLGRFMEKLFF. The complete variable domain, with remaining parts taken from reference TRBV5-8 and TRBJ1-4, reads EAGVTQSPTHLIKTRGQQATLRCSPISGHTSVYWYQQALGLGLQFLLWYDEGEERNRGNFPPRFSGRQFPNYSSELNVNALELEDSALYLCASSLGRFMEKLFFGSGTQLSVL.

The rearrangement uses TRBV19 and TRBJ2-2; tentative D call: TRBD1 (6 bases). Germline V gene lookup returns CDR1 LNHDA and CDR2 SQIVND (reference sequence). The CDR3 is made up of 17 amino acids. The V end lost 3 bases, the J end lost 2 bases, and 16 bases lay between the germline ends. The CDR3 DNA reads TGTGCCAGTAGTATTATTACTTCACAGGGAAACACCGGGGAGCTGTTTTTT. Its protein product is CASSIITSQGNTGELFF.

This rearrangement joins TRBV6-1 to TRBJ1-2; possible D gene TRBD1, 6 bases. Trimming left V 1 base short and J 4 bases short, with 10 bases between. This CDR3 region has 14 residues. From germline, CDR1 is MNHNS and CDR2 SASEGT. CDR3 sequence: CASSEVRQVYGYTF. CDR3 in DNA: TGTGCCAGCAGTGAAGTACGACAGGTCTATGGCTACACCTTC.

The chain has TRBV4-2 and TRBJ1-2; 7 positions agree with TRBD1. This CDR3 comprises 16 residues. Trimming cost V 1 base and J 4 bases; bases outside gene matches: 9. Germline values: CDR1 LGHNA, CDR2 YNFKEQ. The CDR3 DNA reads as TGTGCCAGCAGCCAAGTCGGAACAGGGGAATTCTATGGCTACACCTTC. Residues: CASSQVGTGEFYGYTF.

This sequence joins TRBV27 and TRBJ1-4; 8 bases match TRBD1. Per germline, CDR1 MNHEY and CDR2 SMNVEV (reference sequence). V shed 0 bases, J shed 8 bases, and the junction held 8 bases outside the gene matches. The CDR3 extends over 16 amino acids. In nucleotides, the CDR3 is TGTGCCAGCAGTTTATCCCGGACAGGGACGGGCGAAAAACTGTTTTTT. It encodes CASSLSRTGTGEKLFF.

The table lists this clone with a count of one. This chain links TRBV28 with TRBJ1-3, with D uncertain. V was cut by 1 base and J by 0 bases, with 10 bases left in between. CDR1 is MDHEN, CDR2 SYDVKM, per germline. The CDR3 totals 16 residues. CDR3 DNA: TGTGCCAGCAGTTTATACTACAGTGTCTCTGGAAACACCATATATTTT. Translation gives CASSLYYSVSGNTIYF.

The V gene is TRBV5-1, the J gene TRBJ1-2; D is unclear. Trimming removed 0 bases from V and 5 bases from J, with 17 bases in between. The CDR3 is 16 residues long. Germline values: CDR1 SGHRS, CDR2 YFSETQ. The CDR3 here is CASSLDGTEVWYGYTF. The CDR3 coding sequence is TGCGCCAGCAGCTTGGACGGTACGGAAGTTTGGTATGGCTACACCTTC.

CDR3 DNA sequence: TGCAGCGTTGGGGGACAGGGGAACTATGGCTACACCTTC. This encodes CSVGGQGNYGYTF. The genes are TRBV29-1 and TRBJ1-2; 10 bases line up with TRBD1. The germline V gene has CDR1 SQVTM and CDR2 ANQGSEA. The length of the CDR3 is 13 residues. With 4 bases clipped from V and 2 bases from J, the junction kept 1 base outside the gene matches. Full variable domain (remainder filled in from reference TRBV29-1 and TRBJ1-2): SAVISQKPSRDICQRGTSLTIQCQVDSQVTMMFWYRQQPGQSLTLIATANQGSEATYESGFVIDKFPISRPNLTFSTLTVSNMSPEDSSIYLCSVGGQGNYGYTFGSGTRLTVV.

The chain couples TRBV6-6 to TRBJ2-7; the D is unclear. The CDR3 is made up of 14 amino acids. CDR1 MNHNY and CDR2 SVGAGI come from the germline V gene (reference sequence). Trimming shortened V by 0 bases and J by 3 bases, and 9 bases separated the two germline ends. CDR3 in DNA: TGTGCCAGCAGTTACTCGCCGGGTAGCTACGAGCAGTACTTC. This codes for CASSYSPGSYEQYF.

The chain carries TRBV4-1 and TRBJ1-1; maybe TRBD1 (5 bases). The V end lost 5 bases, the J end lost 1 base, and 14 bases lay between the germline ends. CDR3 length equals 15 residues. Germline V gives CDR1 MGHRA, CDR2 YSYEKL. CDR3 sequence: CASSRGDSKNTEAFF. The CDR3, as DNA: TGCGCCAGCAGCAGAGGAGACAGCAAGAACACTGAAGCTTTCTTT.

The chain is built from TRBV2 and TRBJ1-4; 9 positions match TRBD1. V shed 10 bases and J 7 bases; nucleotides not matched to a gene: 10. The CDR3 runs 14 residues. Per the germline V gene, CDR1 is SNHLY and CDR2 is FYNNEI. Here the CDR3 reads CATGTGFFSEKLFF. The CDR3 coding sequence is TGTGCCACCGGGACAGGGTTTTTCAGTGAAAAACTGTTTTTT.

The CDR3, as DNA: TGTGCCAGCAGCTTGTGGGACGGACAGCAGTACTTC. Translated: CASSLWDGQQYF. The V gene is TRBV7-9, the J gene TRBJ2-7; either TRBD1 or TRBD2 may supply D (5 bases each). The CDR3 totals 12 residues. CDR1 SEHNR and CDR2 FQNEAQ come from the germline V gene (reference sequence). The V gene lost 3 bases and the J gene lost 8 bases, with 11 bases spanning the gap.

The table lists this clone with a few counts. The chain employs TRBV10-1 and TRBJ1-5; D is undetermined. CDR1 and CDR2 (germline): WNHNN, SYGVQD (reference sequence). Trimming removed 0 bases from V and 4 bases from J, with 10 bases in between. The CDR3 contains 15 residues. CDR3: CASSESTPENQPQHF. The CDR3 DNA is TGCGCCAGCAGTGAGTCTACTCCGGAGAATCAGCCCCAGCATTTT.

J is TRBJ1-1 and V is TRBV7-6, with 12 bases aligning to TRBD1. The CDR3 is 15 residues long. V lost 1 base to trimming and J lost 7 bases; unmatched junction nucleotides: 4. Germline V gene lookup returns CDR1 SGHVS and CDR2 FNYEAQ. The CDR3 sequence: CASSLEGQGASEAFF. CDR3 DNA sequence: TGTGCCAGCAGCTTAGAGGGACAGGGGGCGAGTGAAGCTTTCTTT.

The chain carries TRBV5-1 and TRBJ1-3; D is possibly TRBD1 (5 bases). Trimming cost V 4 bases and J 8 bases, with 13 bases left between them. This CDR3 is 13 amino acids long. Germline lookup yields CDR1 SGHRS and CDR2 YFSETQ. In DNA form, the CDR3 reads TGCGCCAGCAGCCCCCAGGGAGGGGACACCATATATTTT. It is translated as CASSPQGGDTIYF.

The chain uses TRBV9 and TRBJ2-2; 9 nucleotides agree with TRBD2. Germline CDR1 and CDR2: SGDLS and YYNGEE. The CDR3 sequence is 15 residues long. V was clipped by 3 bases and J by 3 bases; unmatched bases: 3. The CDR3 sequence: CASSATSGYTGELFF. The CDR3 coding sequence is TGTGCCAGCAGCGCGACTAGCGGCTACACCGGGGAGCTGTTTTTT.

The chain couples TRBV5-1 to TRBJ2-2; 12 bases match TRBD2. The germline gives CDR1 SGHRS, CDR2 YFSETQ. Trimming removed 6 bases from V and 0 bases from J; junction bases left unmatched: 3. CDR3 size: 16 residues. CDR3 residues: CASNPSGGANTGELFF. The CDR3 bases are TGCGCCAGCAACCCTAGCGGGGGGGCGAACACCGGGGAGCTGTTTTTT.

This chain connects TRBV6-1 to TRBJ1-6; no reliable D call. Germline lookup yields CDR1 MNHNS and CDR2 SASEGT. Trimming pared 8 bases from V and 7 bases from J, leaving 12 bases between. The CDR3 is 13 residues long. Here the CDR3 reads CASGEVGNSPLHF. The CDR3 bases are TGTGCCAGCGGGGAGGTCGGAAATTCACCCCTCCACTTT.

The chain combines TRBV5-6 with TRBJ1-2, with D tentatively TRBD1 (6 bases). Trimming shortened V by 6 bases and J by 0 bases, and 15 bases separated the two germline ends. CDR3 length: 15 amino acids. Germline V CDR1 and CDR2: SGHDT, YYEEEE. The CDR3 sequence is CASKLRDTTNYGYTF. The CDR3 nucleotides are TGTGCCAGCAAACTCCGGGACACAACTAACTATGGCTACACCTTC.

The chain couples TRBV5-1 to TRBJ2-5, with TRBD2 matching over 10 bases. V lost 1 base and J lost 5; bases outside the gene matches: 5. The CDR3 totals 15 residues. The germline CDR1 and CDR2 sequences are SGHRS and YFSETQ. CDR3 DNA sequence: TGCGCCAGCAGCTTGCGAGCGGGGGGGCTTGAGACCCAGTACTTC. It yields the protein CASSLRAGGLETQYF.